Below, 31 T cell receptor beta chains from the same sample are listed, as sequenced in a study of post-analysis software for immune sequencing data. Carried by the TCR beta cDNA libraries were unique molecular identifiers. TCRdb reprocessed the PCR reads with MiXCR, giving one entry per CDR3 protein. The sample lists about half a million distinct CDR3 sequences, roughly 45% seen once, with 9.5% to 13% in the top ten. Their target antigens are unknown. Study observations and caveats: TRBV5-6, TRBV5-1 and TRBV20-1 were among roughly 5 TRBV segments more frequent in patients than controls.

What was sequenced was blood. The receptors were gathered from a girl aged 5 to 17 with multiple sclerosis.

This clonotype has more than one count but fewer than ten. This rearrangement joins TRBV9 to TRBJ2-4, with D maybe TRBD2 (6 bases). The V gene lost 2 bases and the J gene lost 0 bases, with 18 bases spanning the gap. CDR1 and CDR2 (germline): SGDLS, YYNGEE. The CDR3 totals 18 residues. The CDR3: CASSVLAGSGGAKNIQYF. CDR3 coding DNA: TGTGCCAGCAGCGTTCTCGCGGGGAGCGGAGGAGCCAAAAACATTCAGTACTTC.

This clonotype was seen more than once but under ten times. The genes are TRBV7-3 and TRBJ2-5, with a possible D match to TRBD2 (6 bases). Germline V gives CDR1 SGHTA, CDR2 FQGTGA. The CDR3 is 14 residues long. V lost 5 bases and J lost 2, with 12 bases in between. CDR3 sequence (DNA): TGTGCCAGCAGCCAAACGGGACTGCAAGAGACCCAGTACTTC. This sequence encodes CASSQTGLQETQYF.

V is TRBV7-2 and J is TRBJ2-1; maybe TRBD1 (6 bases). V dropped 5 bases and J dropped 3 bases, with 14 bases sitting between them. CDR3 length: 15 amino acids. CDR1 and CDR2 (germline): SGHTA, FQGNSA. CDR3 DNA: TGTGCCAGCAGCCCCGATGGGGGCGACTACAATGAGCAGTTCTTC. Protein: CASSPDGGDYNEQFF.

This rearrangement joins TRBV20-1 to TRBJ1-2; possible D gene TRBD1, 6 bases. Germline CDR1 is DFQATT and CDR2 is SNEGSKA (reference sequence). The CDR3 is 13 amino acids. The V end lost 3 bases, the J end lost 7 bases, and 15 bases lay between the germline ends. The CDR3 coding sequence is TGCAGTGCTAGGGCAGACAGGCCGAGTGGCTACACCTTC. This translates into CSARADRPSGYTF.

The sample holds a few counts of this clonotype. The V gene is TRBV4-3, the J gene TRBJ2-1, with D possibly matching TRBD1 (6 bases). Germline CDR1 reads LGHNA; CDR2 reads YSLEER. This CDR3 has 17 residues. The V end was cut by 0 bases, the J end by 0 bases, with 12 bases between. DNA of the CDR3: TGCGCCAGCAGCCAAGAAAGGGGGACGGACTCCTACAATGAGCAGTTCTTC. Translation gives CASSQERGTDSYNEQFF.

CDR3 region: CASSLKPRSYNEQFF. CDR3 nucleotides: TGTGCCAGCAGCTTAAAGCCCCGCTCCTACAATGAGCAGTTCTTC. The chain is built from TRBV7-2 and TRBJ2-1, with unresolved D. Germline CDR1 reads SGHTA; CDR2 reads FQGNSA. CDR3 size: 15 residues. V shed 2 bases and J shed 0 bases, with 8 bases lying between them.

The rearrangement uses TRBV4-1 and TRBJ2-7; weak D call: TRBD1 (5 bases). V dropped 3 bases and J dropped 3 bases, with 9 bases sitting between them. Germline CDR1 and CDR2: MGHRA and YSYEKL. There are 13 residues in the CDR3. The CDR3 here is CASSQWQGYEQYF. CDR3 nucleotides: TGCGCCAGCAGCCAGTGGCAGGGCTACGAGCAGTACTTC.

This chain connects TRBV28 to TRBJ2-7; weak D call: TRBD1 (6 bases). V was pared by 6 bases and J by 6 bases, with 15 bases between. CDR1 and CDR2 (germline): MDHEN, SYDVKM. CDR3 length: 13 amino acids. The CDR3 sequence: CASRHRASIEQYF. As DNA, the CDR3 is TGTGCCAGCAGACACAGGGCTAGCATCGAGCAGTACTTC. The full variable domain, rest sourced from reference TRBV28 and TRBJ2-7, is DVKVTQSSRYLVKRTGEKVFLECVQDMDHENMFWYRQDPGLGLRLIYFSYDVKMKEKGDIPEGYSVSREKKERFSLILESASTNQTSMYLCASRHRASIEQYFGPGTRLTVT.

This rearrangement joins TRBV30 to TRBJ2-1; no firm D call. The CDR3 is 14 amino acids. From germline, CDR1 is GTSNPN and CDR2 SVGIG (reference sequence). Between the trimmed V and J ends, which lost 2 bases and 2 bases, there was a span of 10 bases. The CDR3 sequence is CAWSFGPAYNEQFF. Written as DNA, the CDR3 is TGTGCCTGGAGTTTTGGTCCGGCCTACAATGAGCAGTTCTTC.

The CDR3 DNA reads as TGCAGTGCTAGAGCCGGGACTAGCGGGAGGGACGAGCAGTACTTC. Translated: CSARAGTSGRDEQYF. V and J are TRBV20-1 and TRBJ2-7; 16 bases agree with TRBD2. In germline, CDR1 is DFQATT, CDR2 SNEGSKA (reference sequence). This CDR3 has 15 residues. V lost 1 base, J lost 5 bases, and 2 bases stayed unmatched.

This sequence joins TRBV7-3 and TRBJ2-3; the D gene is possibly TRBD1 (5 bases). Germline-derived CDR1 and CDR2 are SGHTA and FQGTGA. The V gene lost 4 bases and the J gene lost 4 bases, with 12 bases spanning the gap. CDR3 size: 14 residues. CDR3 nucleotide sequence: TGTGCCAGCAGCTCGCAGGGTTCCCCAGATACGCAGTATTTT. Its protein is CASSSQGSPDTQYF.

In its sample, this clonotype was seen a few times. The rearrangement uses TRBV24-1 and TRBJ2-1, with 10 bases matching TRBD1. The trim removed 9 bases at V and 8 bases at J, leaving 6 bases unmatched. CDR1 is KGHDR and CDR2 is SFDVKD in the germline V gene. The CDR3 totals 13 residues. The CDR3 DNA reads TGTGCCACCGGGACAGGGGATAAGTATGAGCAGTTCTTC. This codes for CATGTGDKYEQFF.

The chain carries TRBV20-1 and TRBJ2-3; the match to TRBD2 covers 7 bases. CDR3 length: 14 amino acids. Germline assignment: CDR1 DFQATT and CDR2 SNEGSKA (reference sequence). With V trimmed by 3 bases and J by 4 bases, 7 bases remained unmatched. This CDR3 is CSASTAGAADTQYF. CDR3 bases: TGCAGTGCTAGTACGGCGGGAGCTGCAGATACGCAGTATTTT.

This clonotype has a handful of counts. CDR3 sequence (DNA): TGTGCCACAGGGACAGGAGGATACGGGACCCAGTACTTC. It is translated as CATGTGGYGTQYF. V is TRBV15 and J is TRBJ2-5, with 8 bases fitting TRBD1. This CDR3 has 13 residues. The trim removed 9 bases at V and 7 bases at J, leaving 10 bases unmatched. Germline V gives CDR1 LNHNV, CDR2 YYDKDF (reference sequence).

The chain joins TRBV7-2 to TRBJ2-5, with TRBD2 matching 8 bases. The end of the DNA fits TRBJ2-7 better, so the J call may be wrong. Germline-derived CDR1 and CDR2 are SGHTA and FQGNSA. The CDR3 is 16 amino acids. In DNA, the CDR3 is TGTGCCAGCAGCTCGGCAGCGGGAGTTACCCCCTACGAGCAGTACTTC. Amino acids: CASSSAAGVTPYEQYF.

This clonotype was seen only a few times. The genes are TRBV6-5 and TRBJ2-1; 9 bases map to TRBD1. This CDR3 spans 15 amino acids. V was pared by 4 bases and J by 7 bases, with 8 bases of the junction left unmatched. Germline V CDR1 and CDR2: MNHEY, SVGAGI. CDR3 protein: CASSSRDRDFNEQFF. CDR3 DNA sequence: TGTGCCAGCAGTTCCCGGGACAGGGATTTTAATGAGCAGTTCTTC.

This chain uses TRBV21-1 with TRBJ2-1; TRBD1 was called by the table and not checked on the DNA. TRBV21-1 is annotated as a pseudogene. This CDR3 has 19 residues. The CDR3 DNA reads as TGTGCCAGCAGCAAAGTAGTAGTGTGGTGGGACAGCTCCTACAATGAGCAGTTCTTC. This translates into CASSKVVVWWDSSYNEQFF.

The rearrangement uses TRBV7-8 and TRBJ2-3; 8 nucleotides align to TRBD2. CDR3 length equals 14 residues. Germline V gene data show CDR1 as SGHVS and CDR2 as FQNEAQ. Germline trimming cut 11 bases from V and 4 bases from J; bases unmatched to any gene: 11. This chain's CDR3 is CASTSGTRADTQYF. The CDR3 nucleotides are TGTGCCTCCACTAGCGGCACCCGAGCAGATACGCAGTATTTT.

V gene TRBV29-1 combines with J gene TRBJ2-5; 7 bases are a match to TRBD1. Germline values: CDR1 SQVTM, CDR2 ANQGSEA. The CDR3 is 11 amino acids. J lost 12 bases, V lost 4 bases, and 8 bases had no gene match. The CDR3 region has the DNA TGCAGCGTTGTTGGGCGGCAGGGGGAGTACTTC. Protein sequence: CSVVGRQGEYF. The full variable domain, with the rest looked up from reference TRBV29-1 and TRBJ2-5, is SAVISQKPSRDICQRGTSLTIQCQVDSQVTMMFWYRQQPGQSLTLIATANQGSEATYESGFVIDKFPISRPNLTFSTLTVSNMSPEDSSIYLCSVVGRQGEYFGPGTRLLVL.

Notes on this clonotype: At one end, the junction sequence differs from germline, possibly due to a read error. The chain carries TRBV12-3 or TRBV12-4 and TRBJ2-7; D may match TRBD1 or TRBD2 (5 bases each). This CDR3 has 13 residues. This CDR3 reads CASSLPGRYGQYF. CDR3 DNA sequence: TGTGCCAGCAGTCTCCCGGGACGGTACGGGCAGTACTTC.

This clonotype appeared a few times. The CDR3 region is CASSPPGTGTEAFF. Written as DNA, the CDR3 is TGTGCCAGCAGCCCACCCGGGACAGGGACTGAAGCTTTCTTT. This chain connects TRBV7-6 to TRBJ1-1, with 9 bases fitting TRBD1. The CDR3 loop spans 14 amino acids. The junction had 6 bases not matched to a gene; V was cut back by 5 bases and J by 5 bases. CDR1 and CDR2 from the germline V gene are SGHVS and FNYEAQ.

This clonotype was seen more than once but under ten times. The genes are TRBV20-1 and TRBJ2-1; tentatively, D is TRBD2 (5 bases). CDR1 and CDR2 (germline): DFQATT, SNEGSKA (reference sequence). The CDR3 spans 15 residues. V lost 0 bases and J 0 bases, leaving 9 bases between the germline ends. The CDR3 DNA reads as TGCAGTGCTAGAGATGGAGGAGTCTCCTACAATGAGCAGTTCTTC. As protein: CSARDGGVSYNEQFF.

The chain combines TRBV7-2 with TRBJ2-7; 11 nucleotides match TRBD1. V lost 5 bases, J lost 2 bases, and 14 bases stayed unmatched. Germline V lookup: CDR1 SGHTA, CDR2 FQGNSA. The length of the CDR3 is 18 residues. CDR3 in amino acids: CASSPRTGGEDKPYEQYF. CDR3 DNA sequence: TGTGCCAGCAGCCCTCGGACAGGGGGCGAGGATAAACCCTACGAGCAGTACTTC.

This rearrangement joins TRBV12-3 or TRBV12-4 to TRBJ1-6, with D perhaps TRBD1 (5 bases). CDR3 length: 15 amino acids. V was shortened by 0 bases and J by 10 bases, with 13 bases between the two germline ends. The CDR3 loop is CASSLAAPGTSPLHF. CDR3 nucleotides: TGTGCCAGCAGTTTAGCAGCTCCAGGGACGTCACCCCTCCACTTT.

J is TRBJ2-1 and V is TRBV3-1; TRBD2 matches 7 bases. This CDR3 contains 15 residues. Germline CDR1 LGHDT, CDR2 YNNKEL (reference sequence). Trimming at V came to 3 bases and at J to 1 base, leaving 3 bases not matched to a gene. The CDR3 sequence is CASSQSGISYNEQFF. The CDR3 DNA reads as TGTGCCAGCAGCCAGAGCGGGATATCCTACAATGAGCAGTTCTTC.

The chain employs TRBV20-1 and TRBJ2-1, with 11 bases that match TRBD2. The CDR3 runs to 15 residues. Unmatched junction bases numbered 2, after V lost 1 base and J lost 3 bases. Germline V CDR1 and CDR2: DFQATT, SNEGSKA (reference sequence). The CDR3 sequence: CSARVGTSGYNEQFF. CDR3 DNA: TGCAGTGCTAGAGTGGGGACTAGCGGCTACAATGAGCAGTTCTTC.

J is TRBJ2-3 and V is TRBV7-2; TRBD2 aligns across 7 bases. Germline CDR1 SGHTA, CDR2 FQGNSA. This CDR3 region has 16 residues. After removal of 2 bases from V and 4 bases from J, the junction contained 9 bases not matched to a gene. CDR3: CASSLHLAESADTQYF. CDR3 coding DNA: TGTGCCAGCAGCTTACATCTAGCGGAGAGCGCAGATACGCAGTATTTT.

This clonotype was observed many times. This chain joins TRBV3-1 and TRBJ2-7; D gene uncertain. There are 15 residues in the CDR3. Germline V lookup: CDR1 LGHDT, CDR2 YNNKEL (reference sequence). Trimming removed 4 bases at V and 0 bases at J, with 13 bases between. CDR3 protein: CASSPRLTPSYEQYF. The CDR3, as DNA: TGTGCCAGCAGCCCCCGGCTAACTCCCTCCTACGAGCAGTACTTC.

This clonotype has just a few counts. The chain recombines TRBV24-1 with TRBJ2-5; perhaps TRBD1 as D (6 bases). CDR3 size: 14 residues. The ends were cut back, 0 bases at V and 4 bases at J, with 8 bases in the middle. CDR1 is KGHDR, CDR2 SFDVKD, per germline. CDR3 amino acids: CATSDLKGGETQYF. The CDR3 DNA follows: TGTGCCACCAGTGATTTGAAAGGGGGAGAGACCCAGTACTTC.

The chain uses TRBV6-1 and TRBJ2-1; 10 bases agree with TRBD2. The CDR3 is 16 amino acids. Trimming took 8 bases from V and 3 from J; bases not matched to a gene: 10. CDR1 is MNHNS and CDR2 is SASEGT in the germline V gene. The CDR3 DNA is TGTGCCAGCGAGCGGGGGGGCACTGGAGGCTACAATGAGCAGTTCTTC. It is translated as CASERGGTGGYNEQFF.

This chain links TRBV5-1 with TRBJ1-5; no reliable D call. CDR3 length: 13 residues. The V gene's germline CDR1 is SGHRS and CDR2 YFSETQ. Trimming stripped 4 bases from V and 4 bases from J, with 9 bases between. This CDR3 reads CASSQGKNQPQHF. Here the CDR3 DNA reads TGCGCCAGCAGCCAAGGAAAGAATCAGCCCCAGCATTTT.